A selection of T cell receptor beta chains follows, all from one sample in a study of OX40 agonist ivuxolimab in advanced cancers. Here immunoSEQ multiplex PCR was the method, and the copy in TCRdb shows in-frame clones only, minus some. The data contain approximately 70,000 clones, roughly 94% of them singletons. The sample was CD4+ or CD8+ T cells sorted from blood, taken in a trial of the OX40 agonist ivuxolimab. All receptors derive from an adult with an advanced solid tumor such as melanoma, head and neck, liver or kidney cancer. CDR3s include the opening cysteine and the closing phenylalanine or tryptophan. A D gene is named only where the DNA matches it firmly. Not every row has a clone size; where given, it reads once, few, many or a size class.

D gene: NA; clone size: few; CDR3 length: 15; J gene: TRBJ2-3; V gene: TRBV7-2; CDR3 DNA: TGTGCCAGCAGCACCGGGGGCCTTAGCACAGATACGCAGTATTTT; CDR3 protein: CASSTGGLSTDTQYF
D gene: NA; clone size: NA; CDR3 length: 16; J gene: TRBJ1-1; V gene: TRBV4-1; CDR3 DNA: TGCGCCAGCAGCCACCCCGAGGGGTGGGGAAACACTGAAGCTTTCTTT; CDR3 protein: CASSHPEGWGNTEAFF
D gene: TRBD1; clone size: once; CDR3 length: 17; J gene: TRBJ2-6; V gene: TRBV5-4; CDR3 DNA: TGTGCCAGCAGCGCCGGGACAGCTCGCTCTGGGGCCAACGTCCTGACTTTC; CDR3 protein: CASSAGTARSGANVLTF
D gene: NA; clone size: NA; CDR3 length: 15; J gene: TRBJ2-3; V gene: TRBV19; CDR3 DNA: TGTGCCAGTAGTATGAGGCGGGACTTCACAGATACGCAGTATTTT; CDR3 protein: CASSMRRDFTDTQYF
D gene: TRBD1; clone size: NA; CDR3 length: 14; J gene: TRBJ2-1; V gene: TRBV7-6; CDR3 DNA: TGTGCCAGCAGCTTAGTCGCAGGGGGCGATGAGCAGTTCTTC; CDR3 protein: CASSLVAGGDEQFF
D gene: TRBD2; clone size: once; CDR3 length: 15; J gene: TRBJ2-5; V gene: TRBV5-1; CDR3 DNA: TGCGCCAGCAGCTCTAGCGGGGTGCTCCAAGAGACCCAGTACTTC; CDR3 protein: CASSSSGVLQETQYF
D gene: NA; clone size: once; CDR3 length: 12; J gene: TRBJ2-2; V gene: TRBV5-4; CDR3 DNA: TGTGCCAGCAGCTGGCTCGGGGGGGAGCTGTTTTTT; CDR3 protein: CASSWLGGELFF
D gene: NA; clone size: NA; CDR3 length: 11; J gene: TRBJ2-2; V gene: TRBV7-6; CDR3 DNA: TGTGCCAGCAGTCTCCCCGGGGAGCTGTTTTTT; CDR3 protein: CASSLPGELFF
D gene: TRBD1; clone size: NA; CDR3 length: 15; J gene: TRBJ2-1; V gene: TRBV7-9; CDR3 DNA: TGTGCCAGCAGCACCTCGACAGGGGGGAACAATGAGCAGTTCTTC; CDR3 protein: CASSTSTGGNNEQFF
D gene: NA; clone size: NA; CDR3 length: 12; J gene: TRBJ2-5; V gene: TRBV29-1; CDR3 DNA: TGCAGCGTTCGGGTGGGTCAAGAGACCCAGTACTTC; CDR3 protein: CSVRVGQETQYF
D gene: TRBD1; clone size: NA; CDR3 length: 13; J gene: TRBJ1-2; V gene: TRBV5-5; CDR3 DNA: TGTGCCAGCAGCATGGGACAGGGGAAAAGCTACACCTTC; CDR3 protein: CASSMGQGKSYTF
D gene: NA; clone size: NA; CDR3 length: 12; J gene: TRBJ2-1; V gene: TRBV7-9; CDR3 DNA: TGTGCCAGCAGCGAACAGAACAATGAGCAGTTCTTC; CDR3 protein: CASSEQNNEQFF
D gene: TRBD1; clone size: NA; CDR3 length: 16; J gene: TRBJ1-5; V gene: TRBV19; CDR3 DNA: TGTGCCAGTAGTATGCCCCAGGGGGCGGCCAATCAGCCCCAGCATTTT; CDR3 protein: CASSMPQGAANQPQHF
D gene: NA; clone size: NA; CDR3 length: 15; J gene: TRBJ2-7; V gene: TRBV12-5; CDR3 DNA: TGTGCTAGTGGTTTGAGTATACAGGGTTCCTACGAGCAGTACTTC; CDR3 protein: CASGLSIQGSYEQYF
D gene: NA; clone size: NA; CDR3 length: 16; J gene: TRBJ2-5; V gene: TRBV7-3; CDR3 DNA: TGTGCCAGCAGCCAGGGACGGAGAGCTTTACAAGAGACCCAGTACTTC; CDR3 protein: CASSQGRRALQETQYF
D gene: TRBD2; clone size: NA; CDR3 length: 14; J gene: TRBJ2-1; V gene: TRBV28; CDR3 DNA: TGTGCCAGCACGTGGGGGGGCTCCTACAATGAGCAGTTCTTC; CDR3 protein: CASTWGGSYNEQFF
D gene: NA; clone size: NA; CDR3 length: 13; J gene: TRBJ1-1; V gene: TRBV4-3; CDR3 DNA: TGCGCCAGCAGCCAAGCGCGGCTCACTGAAGCTTTCTTT; CDR3 protein: CASSQARLTEAFF
D gene: TRBD1; clone size: NA; CDR3 length: 15; J gene: TRBJ1-4; V gene: TRBV15; CDR3 DNA: TGTGCCACCAGCAGCGAACGACAGGGGAATGAAAAACTGTTTTTT; CDR3 protein: CATSSERQGNEKLFF
D gene: NA; clone size: NA; CDR3 length: 16; J gene: TRBJ1-2; V gene: TRBV7-9; CDR3 DNA: TGTGCCAGCAGCTCGTCCTGGACAGAGGATTACTATGGCTACACCTTC; CDR3 protein: CASSSSWTEDYYGYTF
D gene: NA; clone size: NA; CDR3 length: 11; J gene: TRBJ2-7; V gene: TRBV28; CDR3 DNA: TGTGCCAGCAGCCCCGCCTACGAGCAGTACTTC; CDR3 protein: CASSPAYEQYF
D gene: NA; clone size: NA; CDR3 length: 14; J gene: TRBJ2-1; V gene: TRBV6-1; CDR3 DNA: TGTGCCAGCACCATAGCGGATTCCTACAATGAGCAGTTCTTC; CDR3 protein: CASTIADSYNEQFF
D gene: NA; clone size: few; CDR3 length: 15; J gene: TRBJ2-7; V gene: TRBV19; CDR3 DNA: TGTGCCAGTAGTGGGGTCCCGGGACAACCCTACGAGCAGTACTTC; CDR3 protein: CASSGVPGQPYEQYF
D gene: NA; clone size: NA; CDR3 length: 15; J gene: TRBJ2-1; V gene: TRBV9; CDR3 DNA: TGTGCCAGCAGCGAGGGGGACTTCCCCTACAATGAGCAGTTCTTC; CDR3 protein: CASSEGDFPYNEQFF
D gene: NA; clone size: NA; CDR3 length: 15; J gene: TRBJ2-1; V gene: TRBV5-4; CDR3 DNA: TGTGCCAGCAGCTTGGCGTGGGGCGAGGACAATGAGCAGTTCTTC; CDR3 protein: CASSLAWGEDNEQFF
D gene: NA; clone size: once; CDR3 length: 14; J gene: TRBJ2-7; V gene: TRBV4-3; CDR3 DNA: TGCGCCAGCAGCCAAGATACACCCTCCTACGAGCAGTACTTC; CDR3 protein: CASSQDTPSYEQYF
D gene: TRBD2; clone size: NA; CDR3 length: 18; J gene: TRBJ2-1; V gene: TRBV7-3; CDR3 DNA: TGTGCCAGCAGCTTAATCAGCGGGGCGCGGAGGAAATTTAATGAGCAGTTCTTC; CDR3 protein: CASSLISGARRKFNEQFF
D gene: NA; clone size: NA; CDR3 length: 18; J gene: TRBJ2-1; V gene: TRBV19; CDR3 DNA: TGTGCCAGTAGTATAGATGGAATTTCCGACAGGCCCTACAATGAGCAGTTCTTC; CDR3 protein: CASSIDGISDRPYNEQFF
D gene: NA; clone size: NA; CDR3 length: 15; J gene: TRBJ1-1; V gene: TRBV5-1; CDR3 DNA: TGCGCCAGCAGCTTGAGCGGACGGCTGAACACTGAAGCTTTCTTT; CDR3 protein: CASSLSGRLNTEAFF
D gene: NA; clone size: NA; CDR3 length: 15; J gene: TRBJ1-4; V gene: TRBV28; CDR3 DNA: TGTGCCAGCAGCCACTTCCTCGGATCGGGGGAAAAACTGTTTTTT; CDR3 protein: CASSHFLGSGEKLFF
D gene: NA; clone size: NA; CDR3 length: 14; J gene: TRBJ2-7; V gene: TRBV4-3; CDR3 DNA: TGCGCCAGCAGCCAAGATAGCCTCGCGGACGAGCAGTACTTC; CDR3 protein: CASSQDSLADEQYF
D gene: TRBD1; clone size: NA; CDR3 length: 15; J gene: TRBJ2-7; V gene: TRBV5-1; CDR3 DNA: TGCGCCAGCAGCTTGCTAGCGACAGGGGCCTACGAGCAGTACTTC; CDR3 protein: CASSLLATGAYEQYF
D gene: NA; clone size: NA; CDR3 length: 14; J gene: TRBJ2-7; V gene: TRBV19; CDR3 DNA: TGTGCCAGTAGGGTCGGCCCAGGGTCCTACGAGCAGTACTTC; CDR3 protein: CASRVGPGSYEQYF
D gene: NA; clone size: NA; CDR3 length: 13; J gene: TRBJ2-7; V gene: TRBV7-9; CDR3 DNA: TGTGCCAGCATCCGGGACACTCCCTACGAGCAGTACTTC; CDR3 protein: CASIRDTPYEQYF
D gene: NA; clone size: NA; CDR3 length: 11; J gene: TRBJ2-7; V gene: TRBV20-1; CDR3 DNA: TGCAGTGCCTCGCAGTCCTACGAGCAGTACTTC; CDR3 protein: CSASQSYEQYF
D gene: TRBD1; clone size: NA; CDR3 length: 15; J gene: TRBJ2-7; V gene: TRBV28; CDR3 DNA: TGTGCCAGCAGACCCGGGACAGGGTCCCGCTACGAGCAGTACTTC; CDR3 protein: CASRPGTGSRYEQYF
D gene: TRBD2; clone size: NA; CDR3 length: 16; J gene: TRBJ2-3; V gene: TRBV9; CDR3 DNA: TGTGCCAGCAGCTTGAGCGGGGGGCACAACACAGATACGCAGTATTTT; CDR3 protein: CASSLSGGHNTDTQYF
D gene: NA; clone size: NA; CDR3 length: 15; J gene: TRBJ1-1; V gene: TRBV15; CDR3 DNA: TGTGCCACCAGCAGAGACAGGTATTCGAACACTGAAGCTTTCTTT; CDR3 protein: CATSRDRYSNTEAFF
D gene: NA; clone size: NA; CDR3 length: 16; J gene: TRBJ1-3; V gene: TRBV10-3; CDR3 DNA: TGTGCCATCAGTGAGGGGGGCGAAGGGTCTGGAAACACCATATATTTT; CDR3 protein: CAISEGGEGSGNTIYF
D gene: NA; clone size: NA; CDR3 length: 13; J gene: TRBJ2-7; V gene: TRBV4-3; CDR3 DNA: TGCGCCAGCAGCCAGGGAGACCGGAACGAGCAGTACTTC; CDR3 protein: CASSQGDRNEQYF
D gene: TRBD2; clone size: NA; CDR3 length: 16; J gene: TRBJ2-7; V gene: TRBV5-6; CDR3 DNA: TGTGCCAGCAGCTTGGTGGCGGGAGGCTGGTCCTACGAGCAGTACTTC; CDR3 protein: CASSLVAGGWSYEQYF
D gene: TRBD2; clone size: NA; CDR3 length: 17; J gene: TRBJ2-7; V gene: TRBV28; CDR3 DNA: TGTGCCAGCAGTTTATCCCTACTAGCGGGAGCGGGTTACGAGCAGTACTTC; CDR3 protein: CASSLSLLAGAGYEQYF
D gene: NA; clone size: NA; CDR3 length: 12; J gene: TRBJ2-5; V gene: TRBV7-9; CDR3 DNA: TGTGCCAACTACGAGCTGGAGGAGACCCAGTACTTC; CDR3 protein: CANYELEETQYF
D gene: NA; clone size: few; CDR3 length: 14; J gene: TRBJ1-2; V gene: TRBV21-1; CDR3 DNA: TGTGCCAGCAGCAAAGATGCGGGGGGCGATGGCTACACCTTC; CDR3 protein: CASSKDAGGDGYTF
D gene: NA; clone size: NA; CDR3 length: 13; J gene: TRBJ1-2; V gene: TRBV6-5; CDR3 DNA: TGTGCCAGCAGTACAATGGGACCGTATGGCTACACCTTC; CDR3 protein: CASSTMGPYGYTF
D gene: NA; clone size: NA; CDR3 length: 12; J gene: TRBJ2-7; V gene: TRBV18; CDR3 DNA: TGTGCCGGATCCGGGGGTGCCCACGAGCAGTACTTC; CDR3 protein: CAGSGGAHEQYF
D gene: TRBD2; clone size: NA; CDR3 length: 21; J gene: TRBJ2-1; V gene: TRBV27; CDR3 DNA: TGTGCCAGCAGCGCCCGTTCCTCGGGACTAGCGGGAGCTAGCTCCTACAATGAGCAGTTCTTC; CDR3 protein: CASSARSSGLAGASSYNEQFF
D gene: NA; clone size: once; CDR3 length: 16; J gene: TRBJ1-3; V gene: TRBV7-9; CDR3 DNA: TGTGCCAGCAGCTACCTTTCGCAGCAAACTGGAAACACCATATATTTT; CDR3 protein: CASSYLSQQTGNTIYF